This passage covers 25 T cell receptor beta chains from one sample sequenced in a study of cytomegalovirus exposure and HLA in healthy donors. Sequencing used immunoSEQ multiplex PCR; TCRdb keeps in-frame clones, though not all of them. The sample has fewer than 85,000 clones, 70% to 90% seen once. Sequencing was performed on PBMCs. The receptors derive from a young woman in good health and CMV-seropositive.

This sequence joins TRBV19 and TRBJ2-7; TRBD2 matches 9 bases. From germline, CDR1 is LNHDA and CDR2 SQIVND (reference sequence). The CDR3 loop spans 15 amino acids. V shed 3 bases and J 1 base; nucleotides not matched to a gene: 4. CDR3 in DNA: TGTGCCAGTAGTATGTCCAGCGGGAGGTCCTACGAGCAGTACTTC. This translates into CASSMSSGRSYEQYF.

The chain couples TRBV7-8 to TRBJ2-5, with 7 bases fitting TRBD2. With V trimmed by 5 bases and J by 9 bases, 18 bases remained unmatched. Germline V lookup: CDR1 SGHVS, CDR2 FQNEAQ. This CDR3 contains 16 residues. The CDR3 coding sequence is TGTGCCAGCAGCGTATCGGAATTGGGGCGCCGGGAGGCCCAGTACTTC. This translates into CASSVSELGRREAQYF.

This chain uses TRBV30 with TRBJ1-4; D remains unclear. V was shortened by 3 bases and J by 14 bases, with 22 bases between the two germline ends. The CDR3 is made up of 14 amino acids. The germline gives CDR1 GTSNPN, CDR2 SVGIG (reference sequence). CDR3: CAWSNTGKVSVLFF. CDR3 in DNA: TGTGCCTGGAGCAACACCGGGAAGGTATCGGTGCTGTTTTTT. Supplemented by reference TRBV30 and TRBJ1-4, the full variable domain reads SQTIHQWPATLVQPVGSPLSLECTVEGTSNPNLYWYRQAAGRGLQLLFYSVGIGQISSEVPQNLSASRPQDRQFILSSKKLLLSDSGFYLCAWSNTGKVSVLFFGSGTQLSVL.

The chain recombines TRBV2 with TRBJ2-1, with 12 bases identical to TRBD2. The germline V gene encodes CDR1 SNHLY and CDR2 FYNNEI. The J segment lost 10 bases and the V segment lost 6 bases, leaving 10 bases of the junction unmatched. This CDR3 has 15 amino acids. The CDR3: CASRETSGGPGEQFF. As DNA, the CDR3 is TGTGCCAGCAGAGAAACTAGCGGGGGGCCGGGGGAGCAGTTCTTC.

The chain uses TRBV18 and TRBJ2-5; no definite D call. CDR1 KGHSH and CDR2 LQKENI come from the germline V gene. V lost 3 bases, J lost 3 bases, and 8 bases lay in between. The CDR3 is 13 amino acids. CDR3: CASSPLGKETQYF. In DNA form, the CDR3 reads TGTGCCAGCTCACCCCTAGGCAAAGAGACCCAGTACTTC.

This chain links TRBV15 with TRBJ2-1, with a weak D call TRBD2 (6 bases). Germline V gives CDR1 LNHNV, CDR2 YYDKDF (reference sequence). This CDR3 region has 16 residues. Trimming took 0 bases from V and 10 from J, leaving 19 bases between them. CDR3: CATSRETRRAGGEQFF. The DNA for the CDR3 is TGTGCCACCAGCAGAGAGACAAGACGGGCTGGAGGGGAGCAGTTCTTC.

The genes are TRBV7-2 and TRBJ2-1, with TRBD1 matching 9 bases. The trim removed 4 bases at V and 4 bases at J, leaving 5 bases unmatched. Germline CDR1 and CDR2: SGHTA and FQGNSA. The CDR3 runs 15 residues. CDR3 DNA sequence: TGTGCCAGCAGCTGGAGTGGGACAGGGTACAATGAGCAGTTCTTC. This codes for CASSWSGTGYNEQFF.

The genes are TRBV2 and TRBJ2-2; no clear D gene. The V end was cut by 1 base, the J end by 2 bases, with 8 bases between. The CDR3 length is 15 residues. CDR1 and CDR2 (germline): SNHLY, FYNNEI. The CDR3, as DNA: TGTGCCAGCAGTGAAGAGAGGCCCAACACCGGGGAGCTGTTTTTT. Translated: CASSEERPNTGELFF.

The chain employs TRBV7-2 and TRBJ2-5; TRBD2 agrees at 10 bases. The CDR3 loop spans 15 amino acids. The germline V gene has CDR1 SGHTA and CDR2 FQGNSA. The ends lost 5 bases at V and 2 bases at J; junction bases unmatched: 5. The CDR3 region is CASSLSAGGQETQYF. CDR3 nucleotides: TGTGCCAGCAGCCTCTCAGCGGGGGGGCAAGAGACCCAGTACTTC.

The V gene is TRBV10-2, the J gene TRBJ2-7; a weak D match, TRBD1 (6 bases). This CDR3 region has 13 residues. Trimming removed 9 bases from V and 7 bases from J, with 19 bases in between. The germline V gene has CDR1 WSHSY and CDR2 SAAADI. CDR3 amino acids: CASKQGARREQYF. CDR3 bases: TGCGCCAGTAAACAGGGCGCCCGAAGGGAGCAGTACTTC.

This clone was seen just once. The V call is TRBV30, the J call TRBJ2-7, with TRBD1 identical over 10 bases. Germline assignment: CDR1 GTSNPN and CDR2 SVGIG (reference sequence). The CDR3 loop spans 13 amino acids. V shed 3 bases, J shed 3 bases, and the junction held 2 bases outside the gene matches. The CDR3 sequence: CAWRWTGGYEQYF. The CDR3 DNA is TGTGCCTGGAGGTGGACAGGGGGCTACGAGCAGTACTTC.

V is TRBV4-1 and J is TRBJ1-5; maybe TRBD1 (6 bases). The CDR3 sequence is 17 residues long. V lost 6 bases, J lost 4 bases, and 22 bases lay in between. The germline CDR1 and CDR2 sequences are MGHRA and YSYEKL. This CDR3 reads CASRKTPGDQGNQPQHF. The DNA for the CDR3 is TGCGCCAGCAGAAAAACCCCAGGGGATCAGGGGAATCAGCCCCAGCATTTT.

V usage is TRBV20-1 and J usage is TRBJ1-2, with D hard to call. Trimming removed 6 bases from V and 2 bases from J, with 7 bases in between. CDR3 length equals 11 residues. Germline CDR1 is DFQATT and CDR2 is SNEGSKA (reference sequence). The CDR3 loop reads CSAPNNYGYTF. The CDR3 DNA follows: TGCAGTGCCCCTAACAACTATGGCTACACCTTC.

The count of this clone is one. CDR3 in DNA: TGTGCCAGCAGGTCTAGCGGAGCTACCTTTGGAGATACGCAGTATTTT. Translating gives CASRSSGATFGDTQYF. The chain combines TRBV7-8 with TRBJ2-3; TRBD2 matches 7 bases. V shed 6 bases and J 5 bases; nucleotides not matched to a gene: 14. The CDR3 loop spans 16 amino acids. Germline CDR1 reads SGHVS; CDR2 reads FQNEAQ.

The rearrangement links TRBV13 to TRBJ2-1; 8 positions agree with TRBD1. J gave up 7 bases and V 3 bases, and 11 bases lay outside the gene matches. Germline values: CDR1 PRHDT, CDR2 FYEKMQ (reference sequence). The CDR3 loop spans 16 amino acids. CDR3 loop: CASSFRQGAHVNEQFF. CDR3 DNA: TGTGCCAGCAGCTTTCGGCAGGGGGCACACGTGAATGAGCAGTTCTTC. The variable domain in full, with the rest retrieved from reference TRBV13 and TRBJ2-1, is AAGVIQSPRHLIKEKRETATLKCYPIPRHDTVYWYQQGPGQDPQFLISFYEKMQSDKGSIPDRFSAQQFSDYHSELNMSSLELGDSALYFCASSFRQGAHVNEQFFGPGTRLTVL.

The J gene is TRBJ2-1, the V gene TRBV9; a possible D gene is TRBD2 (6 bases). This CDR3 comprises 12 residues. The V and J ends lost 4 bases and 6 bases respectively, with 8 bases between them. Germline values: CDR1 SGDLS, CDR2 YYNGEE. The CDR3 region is CASSHSGNEQFF. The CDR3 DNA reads TGTGCCAGCAGCCATAGCGGCAATGAGCAGTTCTTC.

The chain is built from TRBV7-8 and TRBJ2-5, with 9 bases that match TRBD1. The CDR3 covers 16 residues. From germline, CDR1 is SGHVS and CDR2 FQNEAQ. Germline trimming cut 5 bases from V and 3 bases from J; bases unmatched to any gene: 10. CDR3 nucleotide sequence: TGTGCCAGCAGCCCCATTCGGGACAGGGTTAAAGAGACCCAGTACTTC. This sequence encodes CASSPIRDRVKETQYF.

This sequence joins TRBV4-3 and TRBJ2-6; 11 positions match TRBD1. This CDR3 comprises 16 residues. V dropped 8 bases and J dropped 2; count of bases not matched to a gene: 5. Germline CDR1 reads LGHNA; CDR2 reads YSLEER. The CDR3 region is CASSRDRGAGANVLTF. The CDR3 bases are TGCGCCAGCTCCCGGGACAGGGGGGCTGGGGCCAACGTCCTGACTTTC.

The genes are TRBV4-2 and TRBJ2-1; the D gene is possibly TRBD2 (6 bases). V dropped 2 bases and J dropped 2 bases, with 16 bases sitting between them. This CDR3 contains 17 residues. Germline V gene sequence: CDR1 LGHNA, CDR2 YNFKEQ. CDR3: CASSQTDAGQPYNEQFF. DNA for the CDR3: TGTGCCAGCAGCCAAACCGACGCGGGGCAACCCTACAATGAGCAGTTCTTC.

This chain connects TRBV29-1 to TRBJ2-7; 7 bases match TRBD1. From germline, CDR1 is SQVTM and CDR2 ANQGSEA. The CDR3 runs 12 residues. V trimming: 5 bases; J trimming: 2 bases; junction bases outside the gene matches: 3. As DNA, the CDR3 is TGCAGCGTTTACAGGGGTACCTACGAGCAGTACTTC. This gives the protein CSVYRGTYEQYF.

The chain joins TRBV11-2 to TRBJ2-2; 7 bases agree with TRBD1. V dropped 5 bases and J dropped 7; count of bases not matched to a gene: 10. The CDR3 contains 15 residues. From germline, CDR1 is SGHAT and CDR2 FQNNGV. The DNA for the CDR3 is TGTGCCAGCAGCCCAGCTAGGGGGCGAGACGGGGAGCTGTTTTTT. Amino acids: CASSPARGRDGELFF.

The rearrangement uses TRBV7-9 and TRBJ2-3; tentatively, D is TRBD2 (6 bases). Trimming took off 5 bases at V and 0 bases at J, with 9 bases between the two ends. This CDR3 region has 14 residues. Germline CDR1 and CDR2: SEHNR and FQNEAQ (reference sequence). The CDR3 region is CASSGRTSTDTQYF. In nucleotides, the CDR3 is TGTGCCAGCAGCGGGAGGACAAGCACAGATACGCAGTATTTT.

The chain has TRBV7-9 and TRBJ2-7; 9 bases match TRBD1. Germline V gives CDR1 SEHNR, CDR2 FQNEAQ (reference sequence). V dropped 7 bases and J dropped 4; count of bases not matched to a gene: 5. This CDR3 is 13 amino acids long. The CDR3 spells CASTDRGSYEQYF. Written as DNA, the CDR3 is TGTGCCAGCACCGACAGGGGGTCGTACGAGCAGTACTTC.

CDR3 nucleotides: TGTGCCAGCAGCGAAAACCTAAACACTGAAGCTTTCTTT. It specifies CASSENLNTEAFF. V gene TRBV6-5 combines with J gene TRBJ1-1; D unresolved. Trimming removed 6 bases at V and 2 bases at J, with 10 bases between. CDR1 and CDR2 (germline): MNHEY, SVGAGI. CDR3 length: 13 residues.

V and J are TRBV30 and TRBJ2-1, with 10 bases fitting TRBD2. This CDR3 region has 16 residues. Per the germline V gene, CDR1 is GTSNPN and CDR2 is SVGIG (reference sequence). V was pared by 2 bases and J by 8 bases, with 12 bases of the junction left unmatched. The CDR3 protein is CAWSLLQGSGRDEQFF. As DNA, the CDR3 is TGTGCCTGGAGTTTATTACAGGGGAGCGGGAGGGATGAGCAGTTCTTC.